Listed below are T cell receptor beta chains from one sample, sequenced in a study of high-grade serous ovarian cancer treatment subgroups. Produced via immunoSEQ multiplex PCR; TCRdb's table is partial and in-frame only. The sample yields around 5,200 clones, roughly 75% seen once. Sequencing input: tumor tissue. The receptors shown here come from a human donor with high-grade serous ovarian cancer. Each CDR3 is given with its conserved first and last residue. The D gene is left open where the match is weak. Expanded clones get a size class; other rows say once, few or many, or leave the size out.

v_gene: TRBV27
abundance: NA
d_gene: TRBD2
j_gene: TRBJ2-5
CDR3nt: TGTGCCAGCAGTTTATGGGGGAGGGGAGAGACCCAGTACTTC
CDR3aa: CASSLWGRGETQYF

v_gene: TRBV5-4
abundance: few
d_gene: NA
j_gene: TRBJ1-6
CDR3nt: TGTGCCAGCAGCGCTGGACAGCCCAATAATTCACCCCTCCACTTT
CDR3aa: CASSAGQPNNSPLHF

v_gene: TRBV6-5
abundance: NA
d_gene: NA
j_gene: TRBJ2-2
CDR3nt: TGTGCCAGCAGATCCGCTTCGAACACCGGGGAGCTGTTTTTT
CDR3aa: CASRSASNTGELFF

v_gene: TRBV15
abundance: NA
d_gene: TRBD1
j_gene: TRBJ1-4
CDR3nt: TGTGCCACCAGCAGGGGACAGGGGAACGAAAAACTGTTTTTT
CDR3aa: CATSRGQGNEKLFF

v_gene: TRBV19
abundance: NA
d_gene: NA
j_gene: TRBJ1-1
CDR3nt: TGTGCCAGTAGGCGGGATTTGAACACTGAAGCTTTCTTT
CDR3aa: CASRRDLNTEAFF

v_gene: TRBV9
abundance: NA
d_gene: NA
j_gene: TRBJ2-1
CDR3nt: TGTGCCAGCAGCGTACTGGGTATAGACAATGAGCAGTTCTTC
CDR3aa: CASSVLGIDNEQFF

v_gene: TRBV10-2
abundance: NA
d_gene: NA
j_gene: TRBJ2-7
CDR3nt: TGCGCCAGCAGTGATGGACGAGGGGGATCCTACGAGCAGTACTTC
CDR3aa: CASSDGRGGSYEQYF

v_gene: TRBV7-7
abundance: few
d_gene: TRBD2
j_gene: TRBJ2-5
CDR3nt: TGTGCCAGCAGCTTCGTGCTAGCGGAGGAGACCCAGTACTTC
CDR3aa: CASSFVLAEETQYF

v_gene: TRBV7-2
abundance: NA
d_gene: NA
j_gene: TRBJ1-1
CDR3nt: TGTGCCAGCAGCCCCGACGTGGGGAGGTGGACTGAAGCTTTCTTT
CDR3aa: CASSPDVGRWTEAFF

v_gene: TRBV10-1
abundance: few
d_gene: NA
j_gene: TRBJ1-1
CDR3nt: TGCGCCAGCACCCAGGCTTTCTTT
CDR3aa: CASTQAFF

v_gene: TRBV30
abundance: NA
d_gene: TRBD2
j_gene: TRBJ2-3
CDR3nt: TGTGCCTCGACTAGCGGGCCAGGGGATACGCAGTATTTT
CDR3aa: CASTSGPGDTQYF

v_gene: TRBV19
abundance: NA
d_gene: TRBD1
j_gene: TRBJ1-2
CDR3nt: TGTGCCAGTAGTAGGGACAGCCCTAACTATGGCTACACCTTC
CDR3aa: CASSRDSPNYGYTF

v_gene: TRBV19
abundance: NA
d_gene: NA
j_gene: TRBJ1-2
CDR3nt: TGTGCCAGTTCGAACTGGGACACCTCGGACCCGTCTAACTATGGCTACACCTTC
CDR3aa: CASSNWDTSDPSNYGYTF

v_gene: TRBV7-2
abundance: NA
d_gene: NA
j_gene: TRBJ2-7
CDR3nt: TGTGCCAGCGCCTCCGACCCCCAAGGGGACGAGCAGTACTTC
CDR3aa: CASASDPQGDEQYF

v_gene: TRBV6-1
abundance: few
d_gene: NA
j_gene: TRBJ1-1
CDR3nt: TGTGCCAGCGGGGATATTCGCACTGAAGCTTTCTTT
CDR3aa: CASGDIRTEAFF

v_gene: TRBV27
abundance: NA
d_gene: NA
j_gene: TRBJ2-2
CDR3nt: TGTGCCAGCAGTTTACTGGGGGAGCTGTTTTTT
CDR3aa: CASSLLGELFF

v_gene: TRBV7-8
abundance: once
d_gene: TRBD1
j_gene: TRBJ1-5
CDR3nt: TGTGCCAGCAGCTTACCCGGCACCGGGACAGGGGGTAGTTTAAGCAATCAGCCCCAGCATTTT
CDR3aa: CASSLPGTGTGGSLSNQPQHF

v_gene: TRBV29-1
abundance: NA
d_gene: NA
j_gene: TRBJ1-1
CDR3nt: TGCAGCGTTGCGAGACACGAAGCTTTCTTT
CDR3aa: CSVARHEAFF

v_gene: TRBV6-5
abundance: once
d_gene: NA
j_gene: TRBJ1-1
CDR3nt: TGTGCCAGCAGTTACCAATGGCGAACTGAGGCTTTCTTT
CDR3aa: CASSYQWRTEAFF

v_gene: TRBV15
abundance: NA
d_gene: NA
j_gene: TRBJ2-2
CDR3nt: TGTGCCACCAGCAGAGGAGGGGGGAGTAACACCGGGGAGCTGTTTTTT
CDR3aa: CATSRGGGSNTGELFF

v_gene: TRBV5-4
abundance: NA
d_gene: TRBD1
j_gene: TRBJ1-1
CDR3nt: TGTGCCAGCAGCCGCATCGGACAGGGGACTGAAGCTTTCTTT
CDR3aa: CASSRIGQGTEAFF

v_gene: TRBV5-1
abundance: NA
d_gene: TRBD1
j_gene: TRBJ2-3
CDR3nt: TGCGCCAGCAGCGAGGGACAGACTAGCACAGATACGCAGTATTTT
CDR3aa: CASSEGQTSTDTQYF

v_gene: TRBV7-2
abundance: NA
d_gene: NA
j_gene: TRBJ2-1
CDR3nt: TGTGCCAGCAGCTTATTCGGGAGAGAGCAGTTCTTC
CDR3aa: CASSLFGREQFF

v_gene: TRBV30
abundance: NA
d_gene: NA
j_gene: TRBJ1-2
CDR3nt: TGTGCCTGGAGTGTCCCCCCAGGGTTACGTGGCTACACCTTC
CDR3aa: CAWSVPPGLRGYTF

v_gene: TRBV6-6
abundance: NA
d_gene: TRBD2
j_gene: TRBJ2-3
CDR3nt: TGTGCCAGCAAAGAGGTAGCGGGGGGGGACACAGATACGCAGTATTTT
CDR3aa: CASKEVAGGDTDTQYF

v_gene: TRBV25-1
abundance: NA
d_gene: TRBD1
j_gene: TRBJ1-1
CDR3nt: TGTGCCAGCAGTGATCCATGGACAGGGGGCAACACTGAAGCTTTCTTT
CDR3aa: CASSDPWTGGNTEAFF

v_gene: TRBV30
abundance: NA
d_gene: TRBD1
j_gene: TRBJ1-2
CDR3nt: TGTGCCTGGGAATCGGACAGGGGCCTTTATGGCTACACCTTC
CDR3aa: CAWESDRGLYGYTF

v_gene: TRBV4-1
abundance: NA
d_gene: NA
j_gene: TRBJ1-2
CDR3nt: TGCGCCAGCAGCCAAGATCCCGAACCGGGGCATAGCTATGGCTACACCTTC
CDR3aa: CASSQDPEPGHSYGYTF

v_gene: TRBV5-6
abundance: NA
d_gene: NA
j_gene: TRBJ1-4
CDR3nt: TGTGCCAGCAGCTTTGGACCAAACTGGGGTGAAAAACTGTTTTTT
CDR3aa: CASSFGPNWGEKLFF

v_gene: TRBV7-8
abundance: NA
d_gene: NA
j_gene: TRBJ2-7
CDR3nt: TGTGCCAGCAGCTTAGTAGGCGGGTACGAGCAGTACTTC
CDR3aa: CASSLVGGYEQYF

v_gene: TRBV2
abundance: few
d_gene: TRBD1
j_gene: TRBJ1-1
CDR3nt: TGTGCCAGCAGGCGCAGGGGGGTACCTTTCTTT
CDR3aa: CASRRRGVPFF

v_gene: TRBV30
abundance: few
d_gene: NA
j_gene: TRBJ1-4
CDR3nt: TGTGCCTCGGACGTCGGTACGGAAAAACTGTTTTTT
CDR3aa: CASDVGTEKLFF

v_gene: TRBV6-6
abundance: few
d_gene: NA
j_gene: TRBJ2-7
CDR3nt: TGTGCCGCGCGGGCAACCTACGAGCAGTACTTC
CDR3aa: CAARATYEQYF

v_gene: TRBV7-2
abundance: NA
d_gene: NA
j_gene: TRBJ1-1
CDR3nt: TGTGCCAGCAACAGGGCCATGGGCACTGAAGCTTTCTTT
CDR3aa: CASNRAMGTEAFF

v_gene: TRBV2
abundance: NA
d_gene: NA
j_gene: TRBJ1-2
CDR3nt: TGTGCCAGCAGCCAAAAGGCGGGCAGCGGGAGGGGTTTCTTC
CDR3aa: CASSQKAGSGRGFF

v_gene: TRBV5-1
abundance: NA
d_gene: NA
j_gene: TRBJ2-1
CDR3nt: TGCGCCAGCAGCTTGGCTGCCCCGGGACATTACAATGAGCAGTTCTTC
CDR3aa: CASSLAAPGHYNEQFF

v_gene: TRBV2
abundance: NA
d_gene: NA
j_gene: TRBJ1-3
CDR3nt: TGTGCCAGCAGTCCCGACAGATGGGTAAACACCATATATTTT
CDR3aa: CASSPDRWVNTIYF

v_gene: TRBV5-1
abundance: few
d_gene: NA
j_gene: TRBJ1-1
CDR3nt: TGCGCCAGCAGATGGGACGGGAACACTGAAGCTTTCTTT
CDR3aa: CASRWDGNTEAFF

v_gene: TRBV4-1
abundance: NA
d_gene: NA
j_gene: TRBJ1-2
CDR3nt: TGCGCCAGCAGCCCTTTAGGGACAATTGGCTACACCTTC
CDR3aa: CASSPLGTIGYTF

v_gene: TRBV5-1
abundance: NA
d_gene: TRBD1
j_gene: TRBJ2-7
CDR3nt: TGCGCCAGCACCCATCCGGGACAGGGCTACGAGCAGTACTTC
CDR3aa: CASTHPGQGYEQYF

v_gene: TRBV30
abundance: NA
d_gene: NA
j_gene: TRBJ2-2
CDR3nt: TGTGCCTGGAGTGGGGGATCGGGCCGGGGCGACACCGGGGAGCTGTTTTTT
CDR3aa: CAWSGGSGRGDTGELFF

v_gene: TRBV30
abundance: NA
d_gene: TRBD1
j_gene: TRBJ1-6
CDR3nt: TGTGCCTCGGGACAGGCTAATTCACCCCTCCACTTT
CDR3aa: CASGQANSPLHF

v_gene: TRBV4-3
abundance: NA
d_gene: NA
j_gene: TRBJ2-7
CDR3nt: TGCGCCAGCAGCCAAGCTTTGGAGGGGGCACACTACGAGCAGTACTTC
CDR3aa: CASSQALEGAHYEQYF

v_gene: TRBV30
abundance: NA
d_gene: NA
j_gene: TRBJ1-1
CDR3nt: TGTGCCTGGAGTGAGGGGGTCATGAACACTGAAGCTTTCTTT
CDR3aa: CAWSEGVMNTEAFF

v_gene: TRBV7-6
abundance: NA
d_gene: TRBD2
j_gene: TRBJ2-3
CDR3nt: TGTGCCAGCAGCTCGCTCCTCCGGCTAGCGGGGGGGCGCACAGATACGCAGTATTTT
CDR3aa: CASSSLLRLAGGRTDTQYF

v_gene: TRBV6-5
abundance: few
d_gene: TRBD1
j_gene: TRBJ1-1
CDR3nt: TGTGCCAGCAGTTGGAGACAGGGGATGAACACTGAAGCTTTCTTT
CDR3aa: CASSWRQGMNTEAFF

v_gene: TRBV7-9
abundance: once
d_gene: NA
j_gene: TRBJ2-1
CDR3nt: TGTGCCAGCAACCCGGGGATTACCTACAATGAGCAGTTCTTC
CDR3aa: CASNPGITYNEQFF

v_gene: TRBV4-3
abundance: NA
d_gene: NA
j_gene: TRBJ2-2
CDR3nt: TGCGCCAGCAGCCAGGAGGGGGGGCACACCGGGGAGCTGTTTTTT
CDR3aa: CASSQEGGHTGELFF

v_gene: TRBV7-9
abundance: NA
d_gene: NA
j_gene: TRBJ2-7
CDR3nt: TGTGCCAGCAGCTTAGCATCTCGCGAGCAGTACTTC
CDR3aa: CASSLASREQYF

v_gene: TRBV23-1
abundance: NA
d_gene: TRBD1
j_gene: TRBJ1-2
CDR3nt: TGCGCCAGCAGTCAATCGACGACAGGGAGCTATGGCTACACCTTC
CDR3aa: CASSQSTTGSYGYTF

v_gene: TRBV5-1
abundance: NA
d_gene: NA
j_gene: TRBJ1-2
CDR3nt: TGCGCCAGCAGATCCACTCCGGGAACTGACTACACCTTC
CDR3aa: CASRSTPGTDYTF

v_gene: TRBV5-4
abundance: NA
d_gene: NA
j_gene: TRBJ2-5
CDR3nt: TGTGCCAGCAGCCGAGGTGGGGTAGACCCCCGACAAGAGACCCAGTACTTC
CDR3aa: CASSRGGVDPRQETQYF

v_gene: TRBV4-3
abundance: NA
d_gene: TRBD2
j_gene: TRBJ2-2
CDR3nt: TGCGCCAGCAGCCGGACTAGCGGGGGCGGGAACACCGGGGAGCTGTTTTTT
CDR3aa: CASSRTSGGGNTGELFF

v_gene: TRBV5-1
abundance: few
d_gene: NA
j_gene: TRBJ1-1
CDR3nt: TGCGCCAGCAAAACGGGCGGGGGCGCTGAAGCTTTCTTT
CDR3aa: CASKTGGGAEAFF

v_gene: TRBV6-1
abundance: NA
d_gene: NA
j_gene: TRBJ2-2
CDR3nt: TGTGCCAGCAGTGTCGAACAGGGTCTGGGCACCGGGGAGCTGTTTTTT
CDR3aa: CASSVEQGLGTGELFF

v_gene: TRBV6-6
abundance: NA
d_gene: NA
j_gene: TRBJ1-1
CDR3nt: TGTGCCAGCAGTTACTCGAACATAGGGACTGAAGCTTTCTTT
CDR3aa: CASSYSNIGTEAFF

v_gene: TRBV5-4
abundance: NA
d_gene: TRBD2
j_gene: TRBJ2-1
CDR3nt: TGTGCCAGCAGCTCCGGGGGGATCTACAATGAGCAGTTCTTC
CDR3aa: CASSSGGIYNEQFF

v_gene: TRBV7-2
abundance: NA
d_gene: NA
j_gene: TRBJ2-7
CDR3nt: TGTGCCAGCAGCTTAAATCTCGGCCGGGTGAACGAGCAGTACTTC
CDR3aa: CASSLNLGRVNEQYF

v_gene: TRBV19
abundance: NA
d_gene: NA
j_gene: TRBJ2-2
CDR3nt: TGTGCCAGTAGTATTGTGTGGGGAACCGGGGAGCTGTTTTTT
CDR3aa: CASSIVWGTGELFF

v_gene: TRBV5-1
abundance: NA
d_gene: TRBD2
j_gene: TRBJ2-7
CDR3nt: TGCGCCAGCAGCTTGGCACTAGCGGGGGGGCCCCACGAGCAGTACTTC
CDR3aa: CASSLALAGGPHEQYF